The 8 T cell receptor beta chains presented below share a single source sample, sequenced in a study of Graves' ophthalmopathy and Graves' hyperthyroidism. The TCR beta CDR3 regions underwent amplification from RNA transcripts. An opening RT-PCR round employed HTBI primers and preceded a second-round multiplex PCR. TCRdb re-called the multiplex PCR reads through MiXCR, storing one row per CDR3 protein. The table lists roughly 60,000 distinct CDR3 sequences, approximately 47% of them singletons. Material for sequencing was peripheral blood. The receptors were gathered from an adult woman with Graves' ophthalmopathy.

The chain employs TRBV6-4 and TRBJ2-2; no clear D gene. Germline lookup yields CDR1 MRHNA and CDR2 SNTAGT. The V end was cut by 0 bases, the J end by 6 bases, with 8 bases between. CDR3 size: 14 residues. The CDR3 nucleotides are TGTGCCAGCAGTGACTCGAGCCAACCCGGGGAGCTGTTTTTT. This codes for CASSDSSQPGELFF.

The V call is TRBV10-3, the J call TRBJ1-1; no clear D gene. This CDR3 region has 13 residues. Trimming stripped 7 bases from V and 1 base from J, with 10 bases between. The germline CDR1 and CDR2 sequences are ENHRY and SYGVKD. In DNA, the CDR3 is TGTGCCATCAATTCGGTGCAGAACACTGAAGCTTTCTTT. It translates to CAINSVQNTEAFF.

The rearrangement joins TRBV5-1 to TRBJ1-3; D is uncertain. The length of the CDR3 is 15 residues. The germline V and J ends were trimmed by 0 bases and 2 bases, with 9 bases remaining between them. Germline loops: CDR1 SGHRS, CDR2 YFSETQ. The CDR3 DNA reads TGCGCCAGCAGCTTGGACAGATTACCTGGAAACACCATATATTTT. Residues: CASSLDRLPGNTIYF. Drawing the rest from reference TRBV5-1 and TRBJ1-3, the complete variable domain is KAGVTQTPRYLIKTRGQQVTLSCSPISGHRSVSWYQQTPGQGLQFLFEYFSETQRNKGNFPGRFSGRQFSNSRSEMNVSTLELGDSALYLCASSLDRLPGNTIYFGEGSWLTVV.

This chain links TRBV11-2 with TRBJ1-2; 8 bases align to TRBD1. Germline loops: CDR1 SGHAT, CDR2 FQNNGV. This CDR3 is built from 15 residues. After removal of 3 bases from V and 5 bases from J, the junction contained 8 bases not matched to a gene. CDR3 in DNA: TGTGCCAGCAGCTTTTGGGACAGGCGATTTTATGGCTACACCTTC. This encodes CASSFWDRRFYGYTF.

In this sample, this clonotype turned up a few times. The chain couples TRBV29-1 to TRBJ2-2; TRBD1 matches 8 bases. Germline CDR1 and CDR2: SQVTM and ANQGSEA. The CDR3 consists of 15 residues. The CDR3 sequence is CGINDRGQNTGELFF. CDR3 sequence (DNA): TGCGGCATAAACGACAGGGGACAGAACACCGGGGAGCTGTTTTTT.

The rearrangement uses TRBV6-4 and TRBJ2-1; D possibly corresponds to TRBD1 (5 bases). The germline V gene encodes CDR1 MRHNA and CDR2 SNTAGT. This CDR3 has 13 amino acids. V was pared by 8 bases and J by 7 bases, with 15 bases between. CDR3 sequence: CASGGSTVNEQFF. The CDR3 DNA reads TGTGCCAGCGGTGGCTCGACAGTTAATGAGCAGTTCTTC.

This clonotype has a count of ten or more. V is TRBV5-5 and J is TRBJ2-3, with TRBD2 matching over 7 bases. This CDR3 spans 16 amino acids. With V trimmed by 0 bases and J by 3 bases, 7 bases remained unmatched. Germline CDR1 reads SGHKS; CDR2 reads YYEKEE (reference sequence). DNA of the CDR3: TGTGCCAGCAGCTTGGGAGCGGGAACGGTAACAGATACGCAGTATTTT. It is translated as CASSLGAGTVTDTQYF.

This clonotype was observed many times. This chain uses TRBV20-1 with TRBJ1-4; D not resolved. The CDR3 covers 13 residues. Between the trimmed V and J ends, which lost 6 bases and 6 bases, there was a span of 14 bases. Germline assignment: CDR1 DFQATT and CDR2 SNEGSKA (reference sequence). CDR3 sequence reads: CSAALRQDEKLFF. The CDR3 nucleotides read TGCAGTGCCGCACTAAGGCAGGATGAAAAACTGTTTTTT.